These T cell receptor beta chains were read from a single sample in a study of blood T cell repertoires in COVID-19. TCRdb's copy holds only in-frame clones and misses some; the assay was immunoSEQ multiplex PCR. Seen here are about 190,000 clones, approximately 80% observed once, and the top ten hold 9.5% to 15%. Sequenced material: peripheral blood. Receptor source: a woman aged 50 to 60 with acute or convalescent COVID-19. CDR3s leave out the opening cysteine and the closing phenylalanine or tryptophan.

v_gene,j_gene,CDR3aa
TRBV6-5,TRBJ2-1,ATSGRRGSNNEQF
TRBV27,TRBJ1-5,ASSPLPGQAYNQPQH
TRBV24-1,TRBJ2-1,ATSDETDYNEQF
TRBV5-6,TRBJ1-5,ASSLGRVNQPQH
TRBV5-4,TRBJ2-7,ASSFGALLSYEQY
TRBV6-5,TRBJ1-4,ASSSHGGEKLF
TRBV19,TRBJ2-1,ASSIVGQGANEQF
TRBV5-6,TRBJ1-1,ASSKLQGLTEAF
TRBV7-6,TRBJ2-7,ASSLDSPNPNSREQY
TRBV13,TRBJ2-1,ASRGGASYNEQF
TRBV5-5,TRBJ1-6,ASSLTGEYNSPLH
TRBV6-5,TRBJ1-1,ASSKGRREAF
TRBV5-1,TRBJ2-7,ASSLAVQGQGGSEQY
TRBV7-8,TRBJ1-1,ASSSKAGLNTEAF
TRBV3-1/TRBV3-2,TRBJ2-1,ASSQASPSSYNEQF
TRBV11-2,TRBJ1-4,ASSFQGAANEKLF
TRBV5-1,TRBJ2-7,ASSLLTGDRGEQY
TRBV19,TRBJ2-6,ATQMYSGANVLT
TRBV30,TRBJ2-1,AWSVYAGAFNEQF
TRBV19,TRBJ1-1,ASSIGRGPRVNTEAF
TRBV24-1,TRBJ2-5,ATSEEDRGRETQY
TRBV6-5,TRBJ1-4,ASSAYRGIGEKLF
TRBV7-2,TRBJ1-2,ASSWGSRRDGYT
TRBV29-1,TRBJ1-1,SVEGQITAF
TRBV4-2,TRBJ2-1,ASSLSTSGGADNEQF
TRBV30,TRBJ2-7,AWSADSSHTYEQY
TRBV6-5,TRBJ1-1,ASSDDRGRVTEAF
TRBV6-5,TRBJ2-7,ASIETTPYEQY
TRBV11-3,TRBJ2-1,ASSRRGGVNEQF
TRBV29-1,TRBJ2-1,SGTGGRNEQF
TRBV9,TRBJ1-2,ASSVGDRILYGYT
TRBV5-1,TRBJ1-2,ASSPQGAVDYGYT
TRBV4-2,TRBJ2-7,ASSQDQVGSYEQY
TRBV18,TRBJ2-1,ASSLTSGSNVVHEQF
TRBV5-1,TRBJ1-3,ASREGSGNTIY
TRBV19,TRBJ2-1,ASRLAGGGEQF
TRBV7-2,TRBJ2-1,ASSFYEKNEQF
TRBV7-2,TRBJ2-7,ASSLFQQEAYEQY
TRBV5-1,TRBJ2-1,ASSQSGSRSNEQF
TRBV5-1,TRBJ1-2,ASTRLAGRVGGYT
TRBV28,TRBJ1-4,ASSLGLGYNRRF
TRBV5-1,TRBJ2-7,ASSPGETGDTYEQY
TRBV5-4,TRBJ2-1,ASSGDRGSYNEQF
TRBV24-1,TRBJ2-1,ATRDREVYNEQF
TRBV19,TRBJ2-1,ASRPSPLNEQF
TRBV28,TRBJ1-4,ASSLGYSSNEKLF
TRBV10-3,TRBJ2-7,AISPTGGHEQY
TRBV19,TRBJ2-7,ASSMSGTSGSYEQY
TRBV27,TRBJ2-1,ASSLEGTSGRPHEQF
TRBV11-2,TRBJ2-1,ASSLEQGAGNEQF
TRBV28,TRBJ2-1,ASSFASASGGRSYNEQF
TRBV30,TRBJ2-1,AWAGTSGRVDEQF
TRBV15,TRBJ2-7,ATSRAGQGTYEQY
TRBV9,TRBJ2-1,ASSVDSSGGFYNEQF
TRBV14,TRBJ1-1,ASSQDRGGVGMNTEAF
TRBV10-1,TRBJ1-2,ASSRFGQGPNYGYT
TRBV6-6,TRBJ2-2,ASSRQGAGGELF
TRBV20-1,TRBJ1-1,TLEGNTEAF
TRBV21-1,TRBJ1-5,ASLVPGSNQPQH